These T cell receptor beta chains were read from a single sample in a study of CD8 T cells in ankylosing spondylitis. From the 5' RACE reads, TCRdb called clonotypes with MiXCR, one entry per CDR3 protein. Among 230,000 or so distinct CDR3 sequences listed, roughly a quarter were seen once. Sequencing input: blood, either unsorted or a sorted T cell fraction (not recorded which). These receptor sequences come from a male donor with ankylosing spondylitis or in good health (not recorded which). The CDR3 runs from the conserved cysteine through the conserved F or W. The D gene is left open where the match is weak. Rows give clone size only sometimes, using once, few, many, or a class for an expanded clone.

clone size	D gene	V gene	J gene	CDR3 protein	CDR3 DNA
many	.	TRBV20-1	TRBJ1-6	CSVKGSRSYNSPLHF	TGCAGTGTCAAGGGGAGTAGGTCCTATAATTCACCCCTCCACTTT
.	.	TRBV7-2	TRBJ1-5	CASSFGVTAHQPQHF	TGTGCCAGCAGCTTTGGAGTCACAGCCCATCAGCCCCAGCATTTT
.	TRBD1	TRBV29-1	TRBJ1-2	CSVVDRGLVNGYTF	TGCAGCGTCGTTGACAGGGGGCTAGTTAATGGCTACACCTTC
many	.	TRBV2	TRBJ1-2	CASRPDYGYTF	TGTGCCAGCAGGCCAGACTATGGCTACACCTTC
many	.	TRBV20-1	TRBJ1-2	CSARTQGQNYGYTF	TGCAGTGCCCGAACCCAGGGGCAGAACTATGGCTACACCTTC
.	.	TRBV12-3/TRBV12-4	TRBJ2-7	CASSPDPGSYEQYF	TGTGCCAGCAGCCCGGACCCGGGATCGTACGAGCAGTACTTC
few	TRBD1	TRBV12-3/TRBV12-4	TRBJ2-5	CASSQGQGRTQYF	TGTGCCAGCAGCCAGGGACAGGGTCGGACCCAGTACTTC
many	.	TRBV11-2	TRBJ1-1	CASSRSQGGPNTEAFF	TGTGCCAGCAGCCGAAGCCAGGGTGGACCGAACACTGAAGCTTTCTTT
.	TRBD2	TRBV20-1	TRBJ2-1	CSARPGTSGGRGQFF	TGCAGTGCTAGACCCGGGACTAGCGGGGGGAGAGGGCAGTTCTTC
many	TRBD1	TRBV12-3/TRBV12-4	TRBJ1-2	CASSLNRGMDGYTF	TGTGCCAGCAGTTTGAACAGGGGAATGGATGGCTACACCTTC
once	.	TRBV20-1	TRBJ2-3	CSAFGQGTDTQYF	TGCAGTGCCTTCGGACAAGGAACAGATACGCAGTATTTT
.	.	TRBV27	TRBJ1-2	CASSWGTSSTNYGYTF	TGTGCCAGCAGTTGGGGGACTTCATCCACTAACTATGGCTACACCTTC
.	.	TRBV19	TRBJ2-2	CATQDANTGELFF	TGTGCCACACAGGACGCGAACACCGGGGAGCTGTTTTTT
.	TRBD1	TRBV5-1	TRBJ2-7	CASSWTGDPSYEQYF	TGCGCCAGCAGTTGGACAGGGGATCCCTCCTACGAGCAGTACTTC
few	.	TRBV10-3	TRBJ1-1	CAITVGENTEAFF	TGTGCCATCACGGTAGGAGAGAACACTGAAGCTTTCTTT
many	TRBD2	TRBV10-3	TRBJ2-7	CASHRTSGGENEQYF	TGTGCCTCCCACAGGACTAGCGGGGGGGAGAACGAGCAGTACTTC
few	.	TRBV20-1	TRBJ2-7	CSARDGRNYEQYF	TGCAGTGCTAGAGATGGCAGGAACTACGAGCAGTACTTC
many	TRBD1	TRBV4-1	TRBJ1-5	CASSHPRQGNQPQHF	TGCGCCAGCAGCCACCCTCGACAGGGGAATCAGCCCCAGCATTTT
many	TRBD1	TRBV20-1	TRBJ1-4	CSARGQGGEKLFF	TGCAGTGCTAGAGGGCAGGGGGGAGAAAAACTGTTTTTT
few	.	TRBV20-1	TRBJ2-2	CSARWSENTGELFF	TGCAGTGCTAGATGGTCAGAGAACACCGGGGAGCTGTTTTTT
.	TRBD1	TRBV6-1	TRBJ2-3	CASSEDRASDTQYF	TGTGCCAGCAGTGAGGACAGGGCCTCAGATACGCAGTATTTT